This TCR beta chain derives from a study of blood T cell repertoires in COVID-19. Sequencing was performed with immunoSEQ multiplex PCR; in TCRdb, only in-frame clones are kept and a portion is missing. The sample contains approximately 200,000 clones, approximately 83% of which appear only once. V lost 4 bases, J lost 3 bases, and 1 base stayed unmatched. Germline V gene lookup returns CDR1 SNHLY and CDR2 FYNNEI. This CDR3 contains 15 residues. The chain links TRBV2 to TRBJ2-1; 12 bases map to TRBD2. This TCR came from a man between 60 and 70 years old with acute or convalescent COVID-19. The sample was peripheral blood. CDR3 protein: CASSGTSGNYNEQFF. The CDR3, as DNA: TGTGCCAGCAGTGGGACTAGCGGGAACTACAATGAGCAGTTCTTC.